What follows are 8 T cell receptor beta chains derived from one specimen sequenced in a study of OX40 agonist ivuxolimab in advanced cancers. Here immunoSEQ multiplex PCR was the method, and the copy in TCRdb shows in-frame clones only, minus some. This sample has 55,000 to 75,000 clones, with roughly nine tenths found just once. This sample comprised CD4+ or CD8+ T cells sorted from blood, obtained in a trial of the OX40 agonist ivuxolimab. These receptor sequences come from an adult with an advanced solid tumor such as melanoma, head and neck, liver or kidney cancer.

This clone was observed a single time. The V and J genes are TRBV5-5 and TRBJ2-7; D is undetermined. CDR3 length equals 14 residues. Germline loops: CDR1 SGHKS, CDR2 YYEKEE (reference sequence). V was shortened by 0 bases and J by 0 bases, with 7 bases between the two germline ends. The CDR3 DNA follows: TGTGCCAGCAGCTTGGCCCTCAGCTCCTACGAGCAGTACTTC. Translated, it gives CASSLALSSYEQYF.

V usage is TRBV2 and J usage is TRBJ1-2, with D maybe TRBD1 (5 bases). Trimming removed 8 bases from V and 8 bases from J, with 12 bases in between. CDR3 size: 11 residues. The germline CDR1 and CDR2 sequences are SNHLY and FYNNEI. CDR3 residues: CASRGLTGYTF. The DNA for the CDR3 is TGTGCCAGCCGGGGCTTGACGGGCTACACCTTC.

The J gene is TRBJ2-1, the V gene TRBV10-1; 8 bases align to TRBD2. Germline-derived CDR1 and CDR2 are WNHNN and SYGVQD (reference sequence). V dropped 0 bases and J dropped 6; count of bases not matched to a gene: 10. CDR3 length: 17 residues. The CDR3 DNA follows: TGCGCCAGCAGTGAGTCGGCCCGGGAGGGCCGTTTCAATGAGCAGTTCTTC. Its protein is CASSESAREGRFNEQFF.

The CDR3 coding sequence is TGTGCCAGCAGTTCACAGGAGGGGGCCTTATACGAGCAGTACTTC. Translated: CASSSQEGALYEQYF. This chain joins TRBV28 and TRBJ2-7, with D tentatively TRBD1 (7 bases). The CDR3 is made up of 15 amino acids. Trimming removed 4 bases at V and 4 bases at J, with 17 bases between. Germline V gene sequence: CDR1 MDHEN, CDR2 SYDVKM.

The J gene is TRBJ2-7, the V gene TRBV7-3; D remains ambiguous. In germline, CDR1 is SGHTA, CDR2 FQGTGA. The CDR3 contains 13 residues. V gave up 5 bases and J gave up 5 bases, with 13 bases separating them. CDR3 bases: TGTGCCAGCAGCCCGTACCCTGCCCACGAGCAGTACTTC. This codes for CASSPYPAHEQYF.

The chain links TRBV19 to TRBJ2-7, with no clear D. V was trimmed by 0 bases and J by 8 bases, leaving 17 bases between them. Per germline, CDR1 LNHDA and CDR2 SQIVND (reference sequence). The CDR3 sequence is 15 residues long. Written as DNA, the CDR3 is TGTGCCAGTAGTATAGACCCAGCGAGCACTCTCCAGCAGTACTTC. Translation gives CASSIDPASTLQQYF.

The V call is TRBV29-1, the J call TRBJ2-1; 14 positions match TRBD2. V was pared by 0 bases and J by 9 bases, with 7 bases of the junction left unmatched. The CDR3 sequence is 16 residues long. Germline V lookup: CDR1 SQVTM, CDR2 ANQGSEA. CDR3 residues: CSVEEGGTSGRVEQFF. The CDR3 bases are TGCAGCGTTGAAGAGGGAGGGACTAGCGGGAGAGTTGAGCAGTTCTTC.

The chain joins TRBV28 to TRBJ2-5, with TRBD2 matching over 8 bases. V shed 5 bases, J shed 7 bases, and the junction held 18 bases outside the gene matches. This CDR3 has 17 residues. Germline lookup yields CDR1 MDHEN and CDR2 SYDVKM. CDR3 DNA sequence: TGTGCCAGCAGTCTATCTAGCGGGCCCCCGCTGGGCGGGACCCAGTACTTC. Protein product: CASSLSSGPPLGGTQYF.